This entry lists 21 T cell receptor beta chains sequenced from one sample in a study of molecular identifiers for immune sequencing clone quantification. Each CDR3 protein is one row after TCRdb ran MiXCR on the PCR reads. The sample yields just under 650,000 distinct CDR3 sequences, approximately 20% seen once. The specimen was naive CD8+ T cells from blood, with Jurkat cell RNA spiked in. Specified subset: FACS-sorted CD8+CD4-CCR7+CD45RA+ naive T cells. The origin of the receptors is a human donor in good health. Some libraries in this study had Jurkat cell RNA spiked in.

With respect to this clonotype: A much larger clone sits a single nucleotide away, making a read error possible. This chain connects TRBV6-5 to TRBJ2-5; 8 nucleotides match TRBD2. CDR1 is MNHEY, CDR2 SVGAGI, per germline. The CDR3 is made up of 15 amino acids. CDR3 nucleotides: TGTGCCAGCAGTTACTCGATGACTAGCGTAGAGACCCGGTACTTC. It translates to CASSYSMTSVETRYF.

A few counts support this clonotype. The chain joins TRBV2 to TRBJ1-6; D perhaps matches TRBD1 (5 bases). Trimming removed 4 bases from V and 0 bases from J, with 7 bases in between. The germline V gene has CDR1 SNHLY and CDR2 FYNNEI. The CDR3 is 15 amino acids. CDR3 sequence reads: CASSADSSYNSPLHF. The CDR3 DNA is TGTGCCAGCAGTGCCGACAGCTCCTATAATTCACCCCTCCACTTT.

There are a few counts of this clonotype. The chain is built from TRBV4-3 and TRBJ2-7; a possible D gene is TRBD2 (5 bases). From germline, CDR1 is LGHNA and CDR2 YSLEER. This CDR3 is built from 16 residues. Trimming removed 0 bases at V and 0 bases at J, with 12 bases between. CDR3 residues: CASSQEGPAVSYEQYF. Here the CDR3 DNA reads TGCGCCAGCAGCCAAGAGGGCCCAGCGGTCTCCTACGAGCAGTACTTC.

This clonotype showed up just a few times. The rearrangement joins TRBV6-2 or TRBV6-3 to TRBJ2-7; TRBD1 agrees at 7 bases. This CDR3 is 16 amino acids long. J gave up 1 base and V 0 bases, and 6 bases lay outside the gene matches. Germline V gene lookup returns CDR1 MNHEY and CDR2 SVGEGT. For the CDR3, the DNA is TGTGCCAGCAGTTACTCCGGGACAGCACCTTCCTACGAGCAGTACTTC. Amino acid sequence: CASSYSGTAPSYEQYF.

This chain links TRBV20-1 with TRBJ2-1; D perhaps matches TRBD1 (6 bases). There are 16 residues in the CDR3. Germline CDR1 reads DFQATT; CDR2 reads SNEGSKA (reference sequence). Trimming took 0 bases from V and 8 from J, leaving 20 bases between them. The CDR3 DNA reads TGCAGTGCTAGAGACCTCAGGGGCGGAGGCCCGCATGAGCAGTTCTTC. Translation gives CSARDLRGGGPHEQFF.

This clonotype was detected ten times or more. V gene TRBV9 combines with J gene TRBJ2-5, with 11 bases lining up with TRBD2. CDR1 and CDR2 (germline): SGDLS, YYNGEE. With V trimmed by 0 bases and J by 5 bases, 6 bases remained unmatched. The CDR3 is made up of 16 amino acids. The CDR3 DNA follows: TGTGCCAGCAGCGTAGAAACTAGCGGGAGTTGGGAGACCCAGTACTTC. Translated, it gives CASSVETSGSWETQYF.

The CDR3 is CASSLDDGAPYGYTF. CDR3 coding DNA: TGTGCCAGCAGCTTAGACGACGGGGCCCCCTATGGCTACACCTTC. The chain links TRBV7-6 to TRBJ1-2, with D possibly TRBD1 on 5 matching bases. This CDR3 contains 15 residues. Germline V gene lookup returns CDR1 SGHVS and CDR2 FNYEAQ. V lost 1 base, J lost 4 bases, and 13 bases lay in between.

There are many counts of this clonotype. The rearrangement links TRBV4-1 to TRBJ2-3; 10 bases map to TRBD2. The CDR3 extends over 15 amino acids. The germline V gene has CDR1 MGHRA and CDR2 YSYEKL. Trimming removed 4 bases from V and 6 bases from J; junction bases left unmatched: 7. CDR3 sequence reads: CASSPGTSVQDTQYF. CDR3 in DNA: TGCGCCAGCAGCCCCGGGACTAGCGTTCAGGATACGCAGTATTTT.

This clonotype was recorded many times. This chain connects TRBV28 to TRBJ2-7; TRBD1 matches 7 bases. Germline V gene sequence: CDR1 MDHEN, CDR2 SYDVKM. With 6 bases clipped from V and 9 bases from J, the junction kept 11 bases outside the gene matches. The CDR3 runs to 13 residues. CDR3 sequence (DNA): TGTGCCAGCAGCTGGGGACAGACGTCGTGGCAGTACTTC. Translation gives CASSWGQTSWQYF. Combining the CDR3 with reference TRBV28 and TRBJ2-7 gives the whole variable domain DVKVTQSSRYLVKRTGEKVFLECVQDMDHENMFWYRQDPGLGLRLIYFSYDVKMKEKGDIPEGYSVSREKKERFSLILESASTNQTSMYLCASSWGQTSWQYFGPGTRLTVT.

The CDR3 DNA reads TGCAGTGCTAGATCTTACCCGATGCCCAGGGGGCCGAATCAGCCCCAGCATTTT. Translation gives CSARSYPMPRGPNQPQHF. V gene TRBV20-1 combines with J gene TRBJ1-5; 8 bases are shared with TRBD1. The germline V gene encodes CDR1 DFQATT and CDR2 SNEGSKA (reference sequence). The J segment lost 4 bases and the V segment lost 2 bases, leaving 16 bases of the junction unmatched. CDR3 length: 18 amino acids.

The chain uses TRBV27 and TRBJ2-1; tentatively, D is TRBD2 (5 bases). Germline V gene data show CDR1 as MNHEY and CDR2 as SMNVEV (reference sequence). The CDR3 length is 13 residues. The germline V and J ends were trimmed by 5 bases and 4 bases, with 9 bases remaining between them. CDR3 sequence: CASSQLDYNEQFF. The CDR3 nucleotides are TGTGCCAGCAGTCAACTAGATTACAATGAGCAGTTCTTC.

Notes on this clonotype: A junction end diverges from the germline sequence, so it may reflect a read error. The chain links TRBV6-6 to TRBJ2-7, with unresolved D. Germline-derived CDR1 and CDR2 are MNHNY and SVGAGI (reference sequence). The CDR3 contains 11 residues. CDR3 coding DNA: TGTGCCGGCAGTTACTCCGTGGAGCAGTACTTC. It encodes CAGSYSVEQYF.

On this clonotype: The junction shows a germline mismatch at one end, possibly a read error. This chain links TRBV19 with TRBJ2-2; D may match TRBD1 or TRBD2 (5 bases each). CDR3 length: 16 residues. From germline, CDR1 is LNHDA and CDR2 SQIVND (reference sequence). The CDR3: CASSIGGRVNAGELFF. In DNA form, the CDR3 reads TGTGCCAGTAGTATTGGAGGCAGGGTGAACGCCGGGGAGCTGTTTTTT.

This clonotype appeared a few times. This chain connects TRBV19 to TRBJ1-3; D gene unclear. The CDR3 extends over 15 amino acids. Trimming cost V 1 base and J 0 bases, with 7 bases left between them. Germline CDR1 reads LNHDA; CDR2 reads SQIVND (reference sequence). As DNA, the CDR3 is TGTGCCAGTAGTATAGTCCTGAGCTCTGGAAACACCATATATTTT. Translation: CASSIVLSSGNTIYF.

A word on this clonotype: A read error may explain this, as a much larger clone is one base away. This sequence joins TRBV15 and TRBJ2-5, with TRBD1 identical over 8 bases. The germline gives CDR1 LNHNV, CDR2 YYDKDF (reference sequence). CDR3 length: 16 residues. CDR3 DNA sequence: TGTGCCACCAGCAGTGGATACGACAGGGGTCTAGAGACCCGGTACTTC. It specifies CATSSGYDRGLETRYF.

The rearrangement links TRBV3-1 to TRBJ2-5, with D possibly matching TRBD2 (6 bases). V shed 1 base and J shed 2 bases, with 11 bases lying between them. The V gene's germline CDR1 is LGHDT and CDR2 YNNKEL (reference sequence). The CDR3 consists of 15 residues. The CDR3 region has the DNA TGTGCCAGCAGCCAAGTGGCTAGCGCACAAGAGACCCAGTACTTC. The encoded protein is CASSQVASAQETQYF.

Concerning this clonotype itself: This could be a read error, since a much larger clone is one nucleotide away. V gene TRBV5-1 combines with J gene TRBJ2-7; TRBD1 matches at 8 bases. The CDR3 contains 15 residues. Germline V gene sequence: CDR1 SGHRS, CDR2 YFSETQ. The chain's CDR3 is CASSSGQDFNYEQHF. CDR3 DNA: TGCGCCAGCAGCTCGGGACAGGATTTTAACTACGAGCAGCACTTC.

This clonotype appeared many times. The chain employs TRBV5-1 and TRBJ2-7; 12 nucleotides line up with TRBD2. The length of the CDR3 is 16 residues. Trimming took 3 bases from V and 7 from J; bases not matched to a gene: 11. Germline CDR1 reads SGHRS; CDR2 reads YFSETQ. The CDR3 here is CASSYASGRALGEQYF. For the CDR3, the DNA is TGCGCCAGCAGCTATGCTAGCGGGAGGGCCCTCGGGGAGCAGTACTTC.

This clonotype showed up just a few times. The chain combines TRBV4-3 with TRBJ2-3; perhaps TRBD2 as D (6 bases). This CDR3 is 13 amino acids long. Germline CDR1 and CDR2: LGHNA and YSLEER. The V gene lost 4 bases and the J gene lost 5 bases, with 10 bases spanning the gap. CDR3 sequence (DNA): TGCGCCAGCAGCCCAGGAGGGATAGATACGCAGTATTTT. Amino acid sequence: CASSPGGIDTQYF.

This clonotype has a handful of counts. The chain's CDR3 is CGGGADNEQFF. CDR3 DNA sequence: TGCGGCGGGGGGGCCGACAATGAGCAGTTCTTC. The chain joins TRBV20-1 to TRBJ2-1; 9 bases map to TRBD2. CDR3 length: 11 residues. Germline V gene data show CDR1 as DFQATT and CDR2 as SNEGSKA (reference sequence).

This clonotype was counted at least ten times. The rearrangement joins TRBV6-5 to TRBJ2-1; 10 bases line up with TRBD2. CDR1 and CDR2 from the germline V gene are MNHEY and SVGAGI. This CDR3 comprises 14 residues. The J segment lost 9 bases and the V segment lost 0 bases, leaving 2 bases of the junction unmatched. The CDR3 DNA follows: TGTGCCAGCAGTTACTCGGCTAGCGGGAGTGAGCAGTTCTTC. Its protein product is CASSYSASGSEQFF.